The T cell receptor beta chain described here comes from a study of immune evolution from preneoplasia to lung adenocarcinoma. This table comes from immunoSEQ multiplex PCR, and its TCRdb copy is limited to in-frame clones, with some not included. This table holds over 14,000 clones, approximately 77% found once. V shed 1 base and J shed 1 base, with 4 bases lying between them. The germline V gene has CDR1 SGHTA and CDR2 FQGNSA. There are 13 residues in the CDR3. The chain employs TRBV7-2 and TRBJ1-1; no definite D call. The sequence was obtained from a person aged 55 to 79 with lung adenocarcinoma. The sample was FFPE minimally invasive lung adenocarcinoma tissue. DNA for the CDR3: TGTGCCAGCAGCTTAGTCCAGAACACTGAAGCTTTCTTT. Protein: CASSLVQNTEAFF.